Given below is one T cell receptor (beta chain) in context. Its specificity is not known. This specimen comes from a study of cytomegalovirus exposure and HLA in healthy donors. Looking at the study overall: A preliminary data release comprised 80 million or so unique TCRs obtained from HLA-typed donors. General study points: Sequencing depth roughly uniform across donors was assumed in presence/absence analyses. Most of the TCR beta V segments (in an earlier analysis) were productive either about 87% or about 30% of the time.

With 0 bases clipped from V and 0 bases from J, the junction kept 11 bases outside the gene matches. The CDR3 runs 19 residues. Germline assignment: CDR1 GTSNPN and CDR2 SVGIG (reference sequence). Primers: 60 Vbeta forward and 13 Jbeta reverse. Original methodology: The authors later counted roughly 77 million unique TCR beta chains, 9.5 million to 13 million of them shared. Assay used: immunoSEQ multiplex PCR; TCRdb lists only in-frame clones, some missing. V and J calls and clone size are those listed in that table; D and trimming were worked out from the DNA. Of about 110,000 clones listed, 78% are singletons.

The chain employs TRBV30 and TRBJ2-1, with 10 bases fitting TRBD2. The TCR sequence derives from a woman in her thirties in good health and CMV-seronegative. Sequencing input: PBMCs. CDR3 region: CAWSVLRTSGVYSYNEQFF. The DNA for the CDR3 is TGTGCCTGGAGTGTACTTAGGACTAGCGGCGTCTACTCCTACAATGAGCAGTTCTTC.